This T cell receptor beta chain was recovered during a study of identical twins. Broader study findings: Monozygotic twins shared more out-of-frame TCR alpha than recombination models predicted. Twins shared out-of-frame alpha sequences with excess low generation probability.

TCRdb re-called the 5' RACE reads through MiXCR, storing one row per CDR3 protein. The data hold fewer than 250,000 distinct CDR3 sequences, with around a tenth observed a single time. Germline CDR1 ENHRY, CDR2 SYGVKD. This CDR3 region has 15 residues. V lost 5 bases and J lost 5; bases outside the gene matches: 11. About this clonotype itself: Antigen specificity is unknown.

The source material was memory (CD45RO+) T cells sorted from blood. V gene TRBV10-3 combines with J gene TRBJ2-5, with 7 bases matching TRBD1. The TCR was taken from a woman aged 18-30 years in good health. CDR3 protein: CAISSPGQKTETQYF. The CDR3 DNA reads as TGTGCCATCAGTTCCCCGGGACAGAAAACGGAGACCCAGTACTTC.